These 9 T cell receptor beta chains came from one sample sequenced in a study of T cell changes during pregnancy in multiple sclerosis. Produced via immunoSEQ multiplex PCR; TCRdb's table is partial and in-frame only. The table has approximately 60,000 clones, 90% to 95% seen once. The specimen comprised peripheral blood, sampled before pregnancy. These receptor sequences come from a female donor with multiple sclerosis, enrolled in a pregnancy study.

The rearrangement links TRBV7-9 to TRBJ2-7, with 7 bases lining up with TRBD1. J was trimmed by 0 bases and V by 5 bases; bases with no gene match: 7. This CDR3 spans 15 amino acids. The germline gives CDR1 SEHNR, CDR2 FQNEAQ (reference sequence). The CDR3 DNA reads TGTGCCAGCAGCCTAGACAGGGCGTACTCCTACGAGCAGTACTTC. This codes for CASSLDRAYSYEQYF.

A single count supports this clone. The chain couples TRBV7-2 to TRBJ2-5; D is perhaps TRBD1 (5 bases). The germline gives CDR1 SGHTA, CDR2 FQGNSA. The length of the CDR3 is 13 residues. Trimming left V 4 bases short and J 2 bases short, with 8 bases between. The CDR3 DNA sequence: TGTGCCAGCAGCTGGACATTTCAAGAGACCCAGTACTTC. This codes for CASSWTFQETQYF. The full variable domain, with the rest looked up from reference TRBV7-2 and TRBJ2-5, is GAGVSQSPSNKVTEKGKDVELRCDPISGHTALYWYRQSLGQGLEFLIYFQGNSAPDKSGLPSDRFSAERTGGSVSTLTIQRTQQEDSAVYLCASSWTFQETQYFGPGTRLLVL.

Written as DNA, the CDR3 is TGTGCCAGCAGCTCGATACTAGCGGGGGGCCTCTTTCAGACCCAGTACTTC. It yields the protein CASSSILAGGLFQTQYF. The genes are TRBV7-2 and TRBJ2-5, with 12 bases that match TRBD2. V gave up 4 bases and J gave up 6 bases; unmatched junction bases: 12. The CDR3 has 17 amino acids. Germline CDR1 SGHTA, CDR2 FQGNSA.

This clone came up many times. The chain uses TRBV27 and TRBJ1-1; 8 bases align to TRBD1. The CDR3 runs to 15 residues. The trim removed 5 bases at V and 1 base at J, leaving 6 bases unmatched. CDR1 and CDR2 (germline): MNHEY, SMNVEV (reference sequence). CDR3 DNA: TGTGCCAGCAGTCCTTGGACAGGGACGAACACTGAAGCTTTCTTT. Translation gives CASSPWTGTNTEAFF.

The CDR3 is CASSSPGLGTYNEQFF. The CDR3 coding sequence is TGTGCCAGCAGCAGTCCGGGACTAGGGACCTACAATGAGCAGTTCTTC. The rearrangement uses TRBV6-6 and TRBJ2-1; 8 nucleotides align to TRBD2. The CDR3 runs to 16 residues. Germline CDR1 is MNHNY and CDR2 is SVGAGI (reference sequence). The trim removed 6 bases at V and 2 bases at J, leaving 9 bases unmatched.

CDR3 bases: TGTGCCAGCAGTGATTGGTCTAGCGGGGGCCAAGAGACCCAGTACTTC. This encodes CASSDWSSGGQETQYF. The genes are TRBV2 and TRBJ2-5, with TRBD2 matching over 10 bases. Germline V gene sequence: CDR1 SNHLY, CDR2 FYNNEI. V shed 3 bases and J 1 base; nucleotides not matched to a gene: 5. CDR3 length: 16 residues.

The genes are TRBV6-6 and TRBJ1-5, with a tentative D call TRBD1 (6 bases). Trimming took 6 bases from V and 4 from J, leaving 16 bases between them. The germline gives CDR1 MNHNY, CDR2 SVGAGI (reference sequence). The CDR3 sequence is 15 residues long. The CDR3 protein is CASSVDRSLNQPQHF. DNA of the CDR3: TGTGCCAGCAGCGTAGACAGGTCCCTTAATCAGCCCCAGCATTTT.

The chain's CDR3 is CASSQDPRGSTYNEQFF. The DNA of the CDR3 is TGCGCCAGCAGCCAAGATCCGCGGGGTTCGACCTACAATGAGCAGTTCTTC. The chain has TRBV4-3 and TRBJ2-1; D perhaps matches TRBD2 (6 bases). The V end lost 0 bases, the J end lost 2 bases, and 14 bases lay between the germline ends. Germline values: CDR1 LGHNA, CDR2 YSLEER. This CDR3 has 17 residues.

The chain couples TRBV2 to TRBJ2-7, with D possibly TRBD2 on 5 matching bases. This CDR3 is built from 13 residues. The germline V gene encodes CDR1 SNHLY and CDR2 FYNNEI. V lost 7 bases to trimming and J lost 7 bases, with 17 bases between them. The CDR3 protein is CASTIRGLGEQYF. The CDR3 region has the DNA TGTGCCAGCACTATTCGAGGGTTGGGGGAGCAGTACTTC.